These 32 T cell receptor beta chains share one sample of origin, sequenced in a study of CD8 T cells in ankylosing spondylitis. Study-level points and caveats: What appeared characteristic of ankylosing spondylitis blood was a TCR beta motif of seven to nine highly homologous variants.

The antigens for these receptors are not known. Each CDR3 protein gets one entry after TCRdb re-called the 5' RACE reads with MiXCR. Of around 540,000 distinct CDR3 sequences listed, approximately 12% are singletons. The sample comprised blood, either unsorted or a sorted T cell fraction (not recorded which). The receptors were gathered from a male donor with ankylosing spondylitis.

The chain combines TRBV6-1 with TRBJ2-7, with 11 positions matching TRBD2. V dropped 3 bases and J dropped 1; count of bases not matched to a gene: 2. Looked up from germline, CDR1 is MNHNS and CDR2 is SASEGT. There are 15 residues in the CDR3. The CDR3 loop is CASSEGLAESYEQYV. The CDR3 DNA sequence: TGTGCCAGCAGTGAGGGACTAGCGGAGTCCTACGAGCAGTACGTC.

In its sample, this clonotype was seen many times. J is TRBJ2-4 and V is TRBV3-1, with 10 bases matching TRBD2. The CDR3 contains 16 residues. V trimming: 1 base; J trimming: 6 bases; junction bases outside the gene matches: 6. Germline V lookup: CDR1 LGHDT, CDR2 YNNKEL (reference sequence). CDR3 residues: CASSQGGIAGGNIQYF. The CDR3 nucleotides are TGTGCCAGCAGCCAAGGAGGGATAGCGGGAGGAAACATTCAGTACTTC.

This clonotype was observed a few times. The rearrangement joins TRBV7-9 to TRBJ2-3, with 10 bases aligning to TRBD1. Germline V CDR1 and CDR2: SEHNR, FQNEAQ (reference sequence). The V gene end was trimmed by 0 bases and the J gene end by 6 bases; junction bases not matched to a gene: 6. The CDR3 contains 16 residues. The CDR3 nucleotides are TGTGCCAGCAGCTTAGCCCCGACAGGGGGCGCGGATACGCAGTATTTT. Its protein is CASSLAPTGGADTQYF.

This clonotype was counted at least ten times. The chain carries TRBV24-1 and TRBJ2-1; 12 bases fit TRBD2. The CDR3 is 14 residues long. V trimming: 5 bases; J trimming: 9 bases; junction bases outside the gene matches: 4. Germline V gene lookup returns CDR1 KGHDR and CDR2 SFDVKD. CDR3 residues: CATSVTSGRPEQFF. The DNA of the CDR3 is TGTGCCACCAGTGTTACTAGCGGGAGGCCTGAGCAGTTCTTC.

This clonotype has at least ten counts. V gene TRBV3-1 combines with J gene TRBJ1-2; D gene ambiguous. This CDR3 is built from 13 residues. CDR1 is LGHDT and CDR2 is YNNKEL in the germline V gene (reference sequence). The V and J ends lost 6 bases and 8 bases respectively, with 16 bases between them. CDR3 coding DNA: TGTGCCAGCAGTTTGGACGGTGTGCGCGGCTACACCTTC. Its protein product is CASSLDGVRGYTF. Full variable domain (outside the CDR3, taken from reference TRBV3-1 and TRBJ1-2): DTAVSQTPKYLVTQMGNDKSIKCEQNLGHDTMYWYKQDSKKFLKIMFSYNNKELIINETVPNRFSPKSPDKAHLNLHINSLELGDSAVYFCASSLDGVRGYTFGSGTRLTVV.

This clonotype was detected ten times or more. This sequence joins TRBV5-6 and TRBJ1-2; 7 nucleotides match TRBD1. Trimming removed 4 bases from V and 5 bases from J; junction bases left unmatched: 8. The length of the CDR3 is 14 residues. Germline V gene sequence: CDR1 SGHDT, CDR2 YYEEEE. The CDR3 DNA follows: TGTGCCAGCAGCCAACTCACAGGGGAATATGGCTACACCTTC. It codes for CASSQLTGEYGYTF.

This clonotype occurred a few times. The V call is TRBV20-1, the J call TRBJ2-3; 8 bases line up with TRBD2. Germline V gives CDR1 DFQATT, CDR2 SNEGSKA (reference sequence). CDR3 length equals 15 residues. After removal of 5 bases from V and 2 bases from J, the junction contained 9 bases not matched to a gene. CDR3 sequence reads: CSAGRGGRITDTQYF. CDR3 sequence (DNA): TGCAGTGCTGGGCGTGGCGGGAGGATCACAGATACGCAGTATTTT.

This sequence joins TRBV5-1 and TRBJ1-3; D is perhaps TRBD1 (5 bases). This CDR3 region has 13 residues. Looked up from germline, CDR1 is SGHRS and CDR2 is YFSETQ. Trimming removed 5 bases at V and 3 bases at J, with 9 bases between. CDR3 nucleotide sequence: TGCGCCAGCAGTTGGGACGGTGGAAACACCATATATTTT. This codes for CASSWDGGNTIYF.

This clonotype came up many times. V usage is TRBV12-3 or TRBV12-4 and J usage is TRBJ1-1, with D possibly TRBD1 on 6 matching bases. The CDR3 length is 14 residues. Deletions cut 6 bases from V and 1 base from J, with 12 bases between. The CDR3 bases are TGTGCCAGCAGGGCGGGACACCAGAACACTGAAGCTTTCTTT. This codes for CASRAGHQNTEAFF.

This clonotype was counted between two and nine times. Written as DNA, the CDR3 is TGCGCCAGCAGCTTGGGACAGGGTGGGGACAATGAGCAGTTCTTC. This encodes CASSLGQGGDNEQFF. The chain has TRBV5-1 and TRBJ2-1; 7 positions match TRBD1. The CDR3 runs to 15 residues. Per the germline V gene, CDR1 is SGHRS and CDR2 is YFSETQ. V trimming: 0 bases; J trimming: 5 bases; junction bases outside the gene matches: 5.

V and J are TRBV7-9 and TRBJ1-1; D is possibly TRBD1 (6 bases). Trimming shortened V by 7 bases and J by 5 bases, and 17 bases separated the two germline ends. The CDR3 extends over 14 amino acids. Looked up from germline, CDR1 is SEHNR and CDR2 is FQNEAQ (reference sequence). Here the CDR3 reads CASTTGGAGTEAFF. DNA of the CDR3: TGTGCCAGCACCACGGGGGGGGCCGGGACTGAAGCTTTCTTT.

The chain combines TRBV29-1 with TRBJ1-1, with TRBD1 identical over 8 bases. The ends lost 2 bases at V and 2 bases at J; junction bases unmatched: 4. Looked up from germline, CDR1 is SQVTM and CDR2 is ANQGSEA. The CDR3 runs 14 residues. The CDR3 coding sequence is TGCAGCGTTGAACTCGGGACAGGTAACACTGAAGCTTTCTTT. Its translation: CSVELGTGNTEAFF.

The V and J genes are TRBV5-6 and TRBJ1-5, with TRBD1 identical over 9 bases. J gave up 7 bases and V 0 bases, and 5 bases lay outside the gene matches. The V gene's germline CDR1 is SGHDT and CDR2 YYEEEE. The CDR3 spans 15 residues. CDR3 DNA: TGTGCCAGCAGCTTGGGGGACAGGGAAGACCAGCCCCAGCATTTT. Amino acids: CASSLGDREDQPQHF. Full variable domain (outside the CDR3, taken from reference TRBV5-6 and TRBJ1-5): DAGVTQSPTHLIKTRGQQVTLRCSPKSGHDTVSWYQQALGQGPQFIFQYYEEEERQRGNFPDRFSGHQFPNYSSELNVNALLLGDSALYLCASSLGDREDQPQHFGDGTRLSIL.

The rearrangement links TRBV12-3 or TRBV12-4 to TRBJ2-1, with TRBD1 identical over 7 bases. There are 16 residues in the CDR3. The V and J ends lost 6 bases and 0 bases, in that order; junction bases with no gene match: 8. This chain's CDR3 is CASSRPWTGSYNEQFF. The CDR3 nucleotides read TGTGCCAGCAGCCGGCCTTGGACAGGCTCCTACAATGAGCAGTTCTTC.

The chain joins TRBV5-1 to TRBJ2-1; TRBD2 aligns across 8 bases. The V gene end was trimmed by 4 bases and the J gene end by 5 bases; junction bases not matched to a gene: 8. Germline V CDR1 and CDR2: SGHRS, YFSETQ. The CDR3 extends over 15 amino acids. DNA for the CDR3: TGCGCCAGCAGCCCGGGGGGGCGGGGCGACAATGAGCAGTTCTTC. Translating it yields CASSPGGRGDNEQFF.

The gene calls are TRBV2 and TRBJ2-1; D unresolved. The CDR3 contains 15 residues. Trimming left V 5 bases short and J 2 bases short, with 13 bases between. Germline V gene sequence: CDR1 SNHLY, CDR2 FYNNEI. The CDR3 reads CASSILIPPYNEQFF. CDR3 DNA: TGTGCCAGCAGTATACTCATACCACCCTACAATGAGCAGTTCTTC.

The sample holds many counts of this clonotype. The V and J genes are TRBV29-1 and TRBJ2-1, with TRBD1 matching over 10 bases. From germline, CDR1 is SQVTM and CDR2 ANQGSEA. The CDR3 totals 22 residues. V trimming: 4 bases; J trimming: 1 base; junction bases outside the gene matches: 25. CDR3 nucleotides: TGCAGCGTTGGTTACAAAATCGGTGGGGCTCGGACAGGGGGATTATCCTACAATGAGCAGTTCTTC. This sequence encodes CSVGYKIGGARTGGLSYNEQFF.

The chain links TRBV2 to TRBJ2-1; weak D call: TRBD2 (5 bases). Germline assignment: CDR1 SNHLY and CDR2 FYNNEI. The V end lost 6 bases, the J end lost 6 bases, and 15 bases lay between the germline ends. The CDR3 runs 14 residues. Here the CDR3 reads CASRTARRGNEQFF. The CDR3 bases are TGTGCCAGCAGGACGGCCCGTCGGGGCAATGAGCAGTTCTTC.

In its sample, this clonotype was seen a few times. The genes are TRBV5-6 and TRBJ1-3, with unresolved D. The V gene lost 1 base and the J gene lost 8 bases, with 10 bases spanning the gap. Germline CDR1 is SGHDT and CDR2 is YYEEEE. The length of the CDR3 is 13 residues. CDR3 nucleotides: TGTGCCAGCAGCTTGCCGAGGGTTGACACCATATATTTT. As protein: CASSLPRVDTIYF.

The chain has TRBV7-8 and TRBJ1-2; D gene ambiguous. V gave up 3 bases and J gave up 3 bases, with 11 bases separating them. Germline assignment: CDR1 SGHVS and CDR2 FQNEAQ. The CDR3 totals 14 residues. CDR3 protein: CASSLSEEYYGYTF. The CDR3 DNA is TGTGCCAGCAGCTTGAGCGAGGAATACTATGGCTACACCTTC.

This clonotype was counted between two and nine times. This chain links TRBV4-2 with TRBJ2-1; no clear D. Germline CDR1 reads LGHNA; CDR2 reads YNFKEQ. The CDR3 spans 15 residues. V shed 3 bases and J shed 6 bases, with 15 bases lying between them. The CDR3 nucleotides read TGTGCCAGCAGCCAGATAAGCAGTGGGTTCAATGAGCAGTTCTTC. Translated, it gives CASSQISSGFNEQFF.

The chain links TRBV5-5 to TRBJ1-2; TRBD1 might be the D (6 bases). CDR3 size: 13 residues. Trimming stripped 7 bases from V and 2 bases from J, with 12 bases between. Per the germline V gene, CDR1 is SGHKS and CDR2 is YYEKEE (reference sequence). Written as DNA, the CDR3 is TGTGCCAGCGGCCCTGGGACAAACTATGGCTACACCTTC. It is translated as CASGPGTNYGYTF. Full variable domain (rest looked up from reference TRBV5-5 and TRBJ1-2): DAGVTQSPTHLIKTRGQQVTLRCSPISGHKSVSWYQQVLGQGPQFIFQYYEKEERGRGNFPDRFSARQFPNYSSELNVNALLLGDSALYLCASGPGTNYGYTFGSGTRLTVV.

In this sample, this clonotype turned up a few times. This chain connects TRBV10-2 to TRBJ2-1; D possibly corresponds to TRBD2 (6 bases). CDR3 size: 14 residues. Germline V gene sequence: CDR1 WSHSY, CDR2 SAAADI. The V and J ends lost 7 bases and 6 bases respectively, with 16 bases between them. The CDR3 region is CASMRAGMGNEQFF. The CDR3, as DNA: TGCGCCAGCATGAGGGCGGGAATGGGCAATGAGCAGTTCTTC.

The V gene is TRBV7-2, the J gene TRBJ2-2, with 9 nucleotides matching TRBD2. Trimming at V came to 6 bases and at J to 5 bases, leaving 10 bases not matched to a gene. Germline V CDR1 and CDR2: SGHTA, FQGNSA. CDR3 length: 16 amino acids. The CDR3 DNA sequence: TGTGCCAGCAGATACCGGACGCGGGAGGGTACCGGGGAGCTGTTTTTT. It specifies CASRYRTREGTGELFF.

The chain uses TRBV20-1 and TRBJ2-1; D is ambiguous. Germline V gives CDR1 DFQATT, CDR2 SNEGSKA (reference sequence). The CDR3 is made up of 14 amino acids. Deletions cut 3 bases from V and 3 bases from J, with 12 bases between. Here the CDR3 reads CSASGPLSYNEQFF. CDR3 sequence (DNA): TGCAGTGCTAGCGGCCCCCTGAGCTACAATGAGCAGTTCTTC.

The genes are TRBV6-2 or TRBV6-3 and TRBJ1-5; D gene uncertain. There are 14 residues in the CDR3. Germline V gene lookup returns CDR1 MNHEY and CDR2 SVGEGT. Trimming left V 7 bases short and J 0 bases short, with 10 bases between. The CDR3: CASKTRYSNQPQHF. For the CDR3, the DNA is TGTGCCAGCAAGACGAGGTATAGCAATCAGCCCCAGCATTTT.

The rearrangement links TRBV12-3 or TRBV12-4 to TRBJ2-3; tentative D call: TRBD1 (5 bases). V lost 6 bases and J lost 3, with 16 bases in between. The length of the CDR3 is 15 residues. In DNA form, the CDR3 reads TGTGCCAGCAGGATGAGGAGACAGATAACAGATACGCAGTATTTT. Amino acids: CASRMRRQITDTQYF.

This sequence joins TRBV27 and TRBJ1-5, with 12 bases that match TRBD1. After removal of 5 bases from V and 5 bases from J, the junction contained 7 bases not matched to a gene. This CDR3 has 16 residues. CDR1 and CDR2 from the germline V gene are MNHEY and SMNVEV (reference sequence). The CDR3 DNA follows: TGTGCCAGCAGTGTCTCCGGGACAGGGGGCGATCAGCCCCAGCATTTT. Its translation: CASSVSGTGGDQPQHF.

This clonotype was counted ten times or more. The V and J genes are TRBV12-3 or TRBV12-4 and TRBJ2-1, with D possibly TRBD2 on 6 matching bases. This CDR3 comprises 12 residues. V shed 5 bases and J shed 7 bases, with 9 bases lying between them. The CDR3 bases are TGTGCCAGCAGTACCGGGACTAATGAGCAGTTCTTC. Its protein product is CASSTGTNEQFF.

This clonotype was detected only a few times. The chain uses TRBV6-2 or TRBV6-3 and TRBJ1-2, with D possibly matching TRBD1 (5 bases). V was trimmed by 4 bases and J by 0 bases, leaving 12 bases between them. CDR3 length: 15 residues. In germline, CDR1 is MNHEY, CDR2 SVGEGT. The CDR3, as DNA: TGTGCCAGCAGTTCTTCACAGACAGCTAACTATGGCTACACCTTC. Residues: CASSSSQTANYGYTF.

The rearrangement joins TRBV2 to TRBJ2-2; D not certain. Trimming cost V 5 bases and J 6 bases, with 10 bases left between them. This CDR3 comprises 13 residues. CDR1 and CDR2 (germline): SNHLY, FYNNEI. This CDR3 is CASSKIAPGELFF. The DNA of the CDR3 is TGTGCCAGCAGTAAAATAGCTCCCGGGGAGCTGTTTTTT.

The chain combines TRBV6-5 with TRBJ1-1, with D tentatively TRBD1 (6 bases). CDR1 MNHEY and CDR2 SVGAGI come from the germline V gene. V lost 5 bases to trimming and J lost 2 bases, with 12 bases between them. There are 14 residues in the CDR3. This chain's CDR3 is CASSNLGANTEAFF. CDR3 in DNA: TGTGCCAGCAGTAACCTGGGGGCCAACACTGAAGCTTTCTTT.